The clone carrying this TCR beta chain was found once. These data belong to a study of cytomegalovirus exposure and HLA in healthy donors. Primers for the PCR totalled 60 Vbeta and 13 Jbeta. Produced via immunoSEQ multiplex PCR; TCRdb's table is partial and in-frame only. The sample has some 250,000 clones, approximately 80% seen once. The origin of this receptor is a woman in her fifties or sixties in good health and CMV-seropositive. The source material was PBMCs.

CDR3 sequence reads: CASSLGLAGAGEQYF. DNA for the CDR3: TGTGCCAGCAGTCTAGGACTAGCGGGAGCCGGGGAGCAGTACTTC. The chain combines TRBV2 with TRBJ2-7, with 13 bases identical to TRBD2. Germline CDR1 and CDR2: SNHLY and FYNNEI. The CDR3 runs 15 residues. After removal of 5 bases from V and 7 bases from J, the junction contained 8 bases not matched to a gene.